This T cell receptor beta chain is from a study of CD8 T cells in Susac syndrome. The ends were cut back, 0 bases at V and 7 bases at J, with 16 bases in the middle. Per the germline V gene, CDR1 is SGDLS and CDR2 is YYNGEE. The CDR3 has 15 amino acids. The multiple sclerosis control cohort comprised treatment-naive individuals presenting with stable or active relapsing-remitting disease. TEMRA cells were enriched by FACS, while CD8+ and CD4+ T cells were obtained through a negative isolation that was performed magnetically. RNA amounts of about 0.45 to 1 ug underwent reverse transcription with random hexamers. TCR beta CDR3 was amplified by immunoSEQ covering 54 Vbeta and 13 Jbeta. Via MiXCR, TCRdb re-called the immunoSEQ multiplex PCR reads, giving one row per CDR3 protein. The sample lists hundreds of thousands of distinct CDR3 sequences; approximately 95% were seen once. Study-wide points: The study admitted that it had a relatively small number of individuals in its TCR sequencing and HLA analysis.

As regards this clonotype: Antigen unknown.

The sequenced sample consisted of CD4+ T cells from PBMCs. The chain carries TRBV9 and TRBJ2-5; D is undetermined. This receptor was identified in a human donor with multiple sclerosis. CDR3 region: CASSVAGVLRTTQYF. For the CDR3, the DNA is TGTGCCAGCAGCGTAGCAGGAGTCTTAAGGACGACCCAGTACTTC.